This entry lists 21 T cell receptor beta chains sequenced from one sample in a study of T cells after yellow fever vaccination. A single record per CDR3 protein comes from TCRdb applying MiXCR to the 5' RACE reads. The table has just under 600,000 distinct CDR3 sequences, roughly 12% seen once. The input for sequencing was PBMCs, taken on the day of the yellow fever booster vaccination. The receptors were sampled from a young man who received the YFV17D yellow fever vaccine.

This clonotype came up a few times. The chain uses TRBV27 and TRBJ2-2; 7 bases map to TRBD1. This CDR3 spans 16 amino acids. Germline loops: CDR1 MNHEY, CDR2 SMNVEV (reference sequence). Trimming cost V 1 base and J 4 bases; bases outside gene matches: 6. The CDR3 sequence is CASSLLGTASTGELFF. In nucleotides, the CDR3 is TGTGCCAGCAGTTTATTGGGGACAGCTAGCACCGGGGAGCTGTTTTTT.

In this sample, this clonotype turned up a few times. CDR3 coding DNA: TGCGCCAGCAGCACAGGGACAGCCGGGCTACGTGAAAAACTGTTTTTT. Amino acids: CASSTGTAGLREKLFF. The chain carries TRBV5-1 and TRBJ1-4; 7 bases fit TRBD1. The CDR3 consists of 16 residues. The V segment lost 4 bases and the J segment 7 bases; nucleotides outside the gene matches: 13. The germline V gene encodes CDR1 SGHRS and CDR2 YFSETQ.

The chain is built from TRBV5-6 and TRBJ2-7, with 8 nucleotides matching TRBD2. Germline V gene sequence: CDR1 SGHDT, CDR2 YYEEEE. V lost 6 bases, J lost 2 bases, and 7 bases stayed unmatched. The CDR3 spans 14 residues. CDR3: CASTQTSETYEQYF. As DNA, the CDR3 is TGTGCCAGCACCCAGACTAGCGAAACCTACGAGCAGTACTTC.

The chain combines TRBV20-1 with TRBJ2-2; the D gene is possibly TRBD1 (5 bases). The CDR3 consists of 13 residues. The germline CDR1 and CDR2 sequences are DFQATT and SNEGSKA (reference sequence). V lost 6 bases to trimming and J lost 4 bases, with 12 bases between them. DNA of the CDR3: TGCAGTGCCCGGCAGGGAAGCACCGGGGAGCTGTTTTTT. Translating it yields CSARQGSTGELFF.

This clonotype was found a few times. CDR3 sequence: CASSQTGGDRETQYF. CDR3 nucleotides: TGTGCCAGCAGCCAGACAGGGGGCGATCGAGAGACCCAGTACTTC. This chain connects TRBV3-1 to TRBJ2-5; 10 nucleotides match TRBD1. CDR1 is LGHDT and CDR2 is YNNKEL in the germline V gene (reference sequence). Trimming took 3 bases from V and 4 from J; bases not matched to a gene: 5. The length of the CDR3 is 15 residues.

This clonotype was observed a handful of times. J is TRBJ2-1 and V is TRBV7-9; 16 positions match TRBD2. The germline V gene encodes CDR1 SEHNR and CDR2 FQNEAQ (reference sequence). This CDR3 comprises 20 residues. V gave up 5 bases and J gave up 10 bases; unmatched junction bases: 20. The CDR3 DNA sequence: TGTGCCAGCAGCCCCCGCGGAGCCGGGACTAGCGGGGGGGAAGTAGGCGAGCAGTTCTTC. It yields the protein CASSPRGAGTSGGEVGEQFF.

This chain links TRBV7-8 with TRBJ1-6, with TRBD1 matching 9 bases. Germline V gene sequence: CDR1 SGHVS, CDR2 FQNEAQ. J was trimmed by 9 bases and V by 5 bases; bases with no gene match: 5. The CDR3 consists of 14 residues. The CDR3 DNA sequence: TGTGCCAGCAGCCAAGGGACAGGGAGTTCACCCCTCCACTTT. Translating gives CASSQGTGSSPLHF.

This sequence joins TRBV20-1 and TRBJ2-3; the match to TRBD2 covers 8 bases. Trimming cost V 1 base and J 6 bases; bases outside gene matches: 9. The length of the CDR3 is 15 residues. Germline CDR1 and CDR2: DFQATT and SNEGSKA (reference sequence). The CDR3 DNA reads TGCAGTGCTAGAGTAACGGGAGGGCCATATGATACGCAGTATTTT. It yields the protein CSARVTGGPYDTQYF.

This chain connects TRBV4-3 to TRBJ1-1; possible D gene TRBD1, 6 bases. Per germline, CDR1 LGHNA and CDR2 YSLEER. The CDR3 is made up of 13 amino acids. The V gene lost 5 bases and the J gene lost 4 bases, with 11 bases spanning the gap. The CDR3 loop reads CASSYLDSTEAFF. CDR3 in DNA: TGCGCCAGCAGCTATTTGGACAGCACTGAAGCTTTCTTT.

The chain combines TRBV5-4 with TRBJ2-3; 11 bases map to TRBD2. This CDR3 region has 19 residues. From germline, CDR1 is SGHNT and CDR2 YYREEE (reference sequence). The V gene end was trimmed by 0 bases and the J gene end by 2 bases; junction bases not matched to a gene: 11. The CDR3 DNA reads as TGTGCCAGCAGCTTGGGCGGGACTAGCGGTCCCAGTTTCACAGATACGCAGTATTTT. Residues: CASSLGGTSGPSFTDTQYF. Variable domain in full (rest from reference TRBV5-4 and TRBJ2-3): ETGVTQSPTHLIKTRGQQVTLRCSSQSGHNTVSWYQQALGQGPQFIFQYYREEENGRGNFPPRFSGLQFPNYSSELNVNALELDDSALYLCASSLGGTSGPSFTDTQYFGPGTRLTVL.

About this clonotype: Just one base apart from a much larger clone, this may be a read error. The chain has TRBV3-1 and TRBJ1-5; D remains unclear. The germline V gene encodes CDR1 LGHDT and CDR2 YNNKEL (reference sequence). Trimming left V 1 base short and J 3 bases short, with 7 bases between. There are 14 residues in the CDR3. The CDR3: CASSQAGVNQPQHF. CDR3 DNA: TGTGCCAGCAGCCAAGCCGGGGTCAATCAGCCCCAGCATTTT.

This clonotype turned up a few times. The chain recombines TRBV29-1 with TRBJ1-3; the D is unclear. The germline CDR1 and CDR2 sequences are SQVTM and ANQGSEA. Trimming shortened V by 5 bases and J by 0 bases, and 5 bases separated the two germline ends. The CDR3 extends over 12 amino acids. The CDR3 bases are TGCAGCGTTCTCCTCTCTGGAAACACCATATATTTT. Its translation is CSVLLSGNTIYF. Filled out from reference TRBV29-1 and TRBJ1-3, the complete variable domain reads SAVISQKPSRDICQRGTSLTIQCQVDSQVTMMFWYRQQPGQSLTLIATANQGSEATYESGFVIDKFPISRPNLTFSTLTVSNMSPEDSSIYLCSVLLSGNTIYFGEGSWLTVV.

The DNA of the CDR3 is TGCAGTGCTAGTGGGAATTTAGGGACCCAAGAGACCCAGTACTTC. As protein: CSASGNLGTQETQYF. V and J are TRBV20-1 and TRBJ2-5; D possibly matches TRBD1 or TRBD2 (5 bases each). Trimming took off 3 bases at V and 1 base at J, with 15 bases between the two ends. The germline gives CDR1 DFQATT, CDR2 SNEGSKA (reference sequence). The CDR3 has 15 residues.

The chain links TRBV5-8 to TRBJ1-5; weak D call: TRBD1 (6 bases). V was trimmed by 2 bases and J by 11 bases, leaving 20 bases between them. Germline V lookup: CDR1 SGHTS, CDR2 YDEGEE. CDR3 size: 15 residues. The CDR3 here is CASSFSGTPGGAQHF. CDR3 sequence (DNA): TGTGCCAGCAGCTTTTCCGGGACACCGGGGGGGGCCCAGCATTTT.

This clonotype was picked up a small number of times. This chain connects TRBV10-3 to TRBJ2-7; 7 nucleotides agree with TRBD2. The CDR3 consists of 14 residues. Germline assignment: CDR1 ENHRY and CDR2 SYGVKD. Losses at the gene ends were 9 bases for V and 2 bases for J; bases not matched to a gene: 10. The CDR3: CAMGEGGSPYEQYF. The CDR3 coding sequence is TGTGCCATGGGGGAGGGAGGGAGCCCCTACGAGCAGTACTTC.

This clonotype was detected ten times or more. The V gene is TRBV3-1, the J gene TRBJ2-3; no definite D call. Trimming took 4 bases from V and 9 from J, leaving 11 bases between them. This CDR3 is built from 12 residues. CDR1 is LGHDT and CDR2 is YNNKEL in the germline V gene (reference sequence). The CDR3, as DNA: TGTGCCAGCAGCCTCGACAAGGGAACGCAGTATTTT. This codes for CASSLDKGTQYF.

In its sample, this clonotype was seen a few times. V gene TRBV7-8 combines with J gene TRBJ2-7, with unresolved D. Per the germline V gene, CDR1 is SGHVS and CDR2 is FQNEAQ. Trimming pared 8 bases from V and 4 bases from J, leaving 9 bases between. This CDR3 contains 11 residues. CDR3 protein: CASGILYEQYF. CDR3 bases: TGTGCCAGCGGGATTCTGTACGAGCAGTACTTC.

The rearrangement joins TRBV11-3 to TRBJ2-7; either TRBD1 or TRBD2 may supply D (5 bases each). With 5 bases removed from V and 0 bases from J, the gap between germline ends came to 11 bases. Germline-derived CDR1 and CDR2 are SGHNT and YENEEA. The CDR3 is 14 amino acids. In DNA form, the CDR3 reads TGTGCCAGCAGCGAAGGGACCGACTCCTACGAGCAGTACTTC. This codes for CASSEGTDSYEQYF.

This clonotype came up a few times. The CDR3 nucleotides read TGTGCCAGCAGCCGGGACAGGAATTACGAGCAGTACTTC. Translation gives CASSRDRNYEQYF. The rearrangement joins TRBV7-2 to TRBJ2-7, with 8 bases aligning to TRBD1. The V gene end was trimmed by 5 bases and the J gene end by 4 bases; junction bases not matched to a gene: 4. Germline CDR1 SGHTA, CDR2 FQGNSA. This CDR3 comprises 13 residues. The whole variable domain, remainder taken from reference TRBV7-2 and TRBJ2-7, is GAGVSQSPSNKVTEKGKDVELRCDPISGHTALYWYRQSLGQGLEFLIYFQGNSAPDKSGLPSDRFSAERTGGSVSTLTIQRTQQEDSAVYLCASSRDRNYEQYFGPGTRLTVT.

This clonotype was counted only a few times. This CDR3 reads CASSQGPGAGNTEAFF. The CDR3 nucleotides are TGTGCCAGCTCCCAAGGCCCAGGGGCAGGGAACACTGAAGCTTTCTTT. The chain employs TRBV18 and TRBJ1-1, with D possibly TRBD1 on 6 matching bases. The CDR3 extends over 16 amino acids. Germline CDR1 KGHSH, CDR2 LQKENI. V was shortened by 6 bases and J by 1 base, with 18 bases between the two germline ends.

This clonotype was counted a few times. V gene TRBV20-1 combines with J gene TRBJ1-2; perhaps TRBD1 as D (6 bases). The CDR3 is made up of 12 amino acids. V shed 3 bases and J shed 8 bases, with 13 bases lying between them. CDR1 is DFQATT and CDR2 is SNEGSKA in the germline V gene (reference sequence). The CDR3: CSASRDINGYTF. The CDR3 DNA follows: TGCAGTGCTAGCCGGGACATCAACGGCTACACCTTC.